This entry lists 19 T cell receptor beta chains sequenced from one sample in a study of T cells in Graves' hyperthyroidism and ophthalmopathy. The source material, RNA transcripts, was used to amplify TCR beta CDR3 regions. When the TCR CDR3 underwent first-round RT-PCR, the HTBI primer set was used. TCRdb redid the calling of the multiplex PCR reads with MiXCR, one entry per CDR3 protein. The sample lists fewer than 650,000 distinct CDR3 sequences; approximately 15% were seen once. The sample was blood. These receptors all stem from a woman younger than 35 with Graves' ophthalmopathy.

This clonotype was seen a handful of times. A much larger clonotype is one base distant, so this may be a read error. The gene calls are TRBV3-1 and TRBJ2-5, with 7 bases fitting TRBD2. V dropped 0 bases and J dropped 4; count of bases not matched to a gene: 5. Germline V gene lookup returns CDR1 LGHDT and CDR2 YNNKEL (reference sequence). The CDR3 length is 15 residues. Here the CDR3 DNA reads TGTGCCAGCAGCCAAGATCGAGCGGGACGAGAGACCCAGTACTTC. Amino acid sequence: CASSQDRAGRETQYF.

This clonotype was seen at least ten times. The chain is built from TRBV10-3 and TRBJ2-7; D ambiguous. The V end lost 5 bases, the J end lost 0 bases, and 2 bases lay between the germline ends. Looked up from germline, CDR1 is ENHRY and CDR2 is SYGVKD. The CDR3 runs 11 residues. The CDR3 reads CAISSSYEQYF. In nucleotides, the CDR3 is TGTGCCATCAGTTCCTCCTACGAGCAGTACTTC.

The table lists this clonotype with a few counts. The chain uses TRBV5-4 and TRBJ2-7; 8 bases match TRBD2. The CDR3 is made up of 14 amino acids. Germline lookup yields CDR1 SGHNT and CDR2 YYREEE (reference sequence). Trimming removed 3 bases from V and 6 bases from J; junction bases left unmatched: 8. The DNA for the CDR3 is TGTGCCAGCAGCTCCCAGCGGGGGAAGGGCGAGCAGTACTTC. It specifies CASSSQRGKGEQYF.

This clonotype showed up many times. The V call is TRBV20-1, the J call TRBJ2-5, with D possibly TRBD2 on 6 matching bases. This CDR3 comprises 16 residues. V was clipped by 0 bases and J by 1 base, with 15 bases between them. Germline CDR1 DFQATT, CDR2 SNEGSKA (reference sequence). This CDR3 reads CSARDVRGTSQETQYF. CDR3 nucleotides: TGCAGTGCTAGAGACGTGCGGGGCACATCCCAAGAGACCCAGTACTTC.

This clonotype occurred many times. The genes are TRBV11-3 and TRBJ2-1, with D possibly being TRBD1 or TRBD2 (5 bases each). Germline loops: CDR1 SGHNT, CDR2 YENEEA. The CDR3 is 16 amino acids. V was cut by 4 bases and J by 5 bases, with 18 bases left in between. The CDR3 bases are TGTGCCAGCAGCTCCGGGGCTAACAAGAGAGACAATGAGCAGTTCTTC. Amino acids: CASSSGANKRDNEQFF.

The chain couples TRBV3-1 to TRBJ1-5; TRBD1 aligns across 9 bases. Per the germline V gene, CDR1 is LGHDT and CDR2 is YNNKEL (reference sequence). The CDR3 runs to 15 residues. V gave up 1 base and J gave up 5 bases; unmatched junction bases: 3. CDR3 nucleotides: TGTGCCAGCAGCCAAGGGACAGGGGATCATCAGCCCCAGCATTTT. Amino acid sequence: CASSQGTGDHQPQHF.

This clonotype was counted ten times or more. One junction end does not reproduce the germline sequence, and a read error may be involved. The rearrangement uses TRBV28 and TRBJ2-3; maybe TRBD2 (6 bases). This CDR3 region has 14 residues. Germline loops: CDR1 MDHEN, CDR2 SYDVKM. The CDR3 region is CTSSSTGVEDTQYF. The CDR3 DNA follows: TGTACCAGCAGTTCCACGGGAGTGGAAGATACGCAGTATTTT.

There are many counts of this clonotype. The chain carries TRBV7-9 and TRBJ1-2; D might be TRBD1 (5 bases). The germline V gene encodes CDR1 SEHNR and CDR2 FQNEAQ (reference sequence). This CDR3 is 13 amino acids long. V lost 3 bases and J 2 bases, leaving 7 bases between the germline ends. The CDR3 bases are TGTGCCAGCAGCTTCGACAGAAACTATGGCTACACCTTC. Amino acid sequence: CASSFDRNYGYTF.

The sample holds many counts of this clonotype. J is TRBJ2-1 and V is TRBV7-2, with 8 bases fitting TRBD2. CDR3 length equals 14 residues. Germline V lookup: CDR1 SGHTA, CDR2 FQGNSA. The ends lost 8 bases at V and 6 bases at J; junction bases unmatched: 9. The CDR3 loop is CASPRSGSSNEQFF. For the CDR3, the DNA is TGTGCCAGCCCACGCAGCGGGAGCAGCAATGAGCAGTTCTTC. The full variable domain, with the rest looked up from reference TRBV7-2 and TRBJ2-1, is GAGVSQSPSNKVTEKGKDVELRCDPISGHTALYWYRQSLGQGLEFLIYFQGNSAPDKSGLPSDRFSAERTGGSVSTLTIQRTQQEDSAVYLCASPRSGSSNEQFFGPGTRLTVL.

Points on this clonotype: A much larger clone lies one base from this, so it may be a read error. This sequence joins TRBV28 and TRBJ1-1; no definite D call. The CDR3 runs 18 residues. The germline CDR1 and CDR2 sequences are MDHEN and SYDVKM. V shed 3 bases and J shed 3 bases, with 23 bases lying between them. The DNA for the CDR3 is TGTGCCAGCAGTTTTTGGCGGCAGGTCCGCCGGAAGGACACTGAAGCTTTCTTT. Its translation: CASSFWRQVRRKDTEAFF.

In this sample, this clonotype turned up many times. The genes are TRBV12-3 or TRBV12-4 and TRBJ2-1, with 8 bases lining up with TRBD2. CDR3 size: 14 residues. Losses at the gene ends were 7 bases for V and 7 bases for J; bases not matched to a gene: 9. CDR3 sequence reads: CASTRVGLGNEQFF. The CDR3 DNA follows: TGTGCCAGCACCCGAGTGGGACTAGGGAATGAGCAGTTCTTC.

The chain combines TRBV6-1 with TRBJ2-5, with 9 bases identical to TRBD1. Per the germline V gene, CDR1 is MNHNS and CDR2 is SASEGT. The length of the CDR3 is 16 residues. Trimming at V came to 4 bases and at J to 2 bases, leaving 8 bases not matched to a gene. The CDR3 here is CASSGRTGALQETQYF. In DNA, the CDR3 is TGTGCCAGCAGTGGCCGGACAGGGGCCCTACAAGAGACCCAGTACTTC.

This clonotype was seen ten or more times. In DNA, the CDR3 is TGCAGTGCTAAAACTAGCGGGAGGCCCTCCTACGAGCAGTACTTC. It specifies CSAKTSGRPSYEQYF. The V call is TRBV20-1, the J call TRBJ2-7; 12 bases line up with TRBD2. The J segment lost 0 bases and the V segment lost 4 bases, leaving 4 bases of the junction unmatched. This CDR3 is built from 15 residues. Germline V gene lookup returns CDR1 DFQATT and CDR2 SNEGSKA (reference sequence).

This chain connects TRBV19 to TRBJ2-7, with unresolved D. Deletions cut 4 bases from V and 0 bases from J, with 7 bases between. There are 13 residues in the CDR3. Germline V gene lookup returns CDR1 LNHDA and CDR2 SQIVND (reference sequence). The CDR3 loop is CASSTMDSYEQYF. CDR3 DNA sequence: TGTGCCAGTAGTACTATGGACTCCTACGAGCAGTACTTC.

The CDR3 loop reads CSARDAAGGENIQYF. The CDR3 coding sequence is TGCAGTGCTAGAGACGCAGCGGGAGGGGAAAACATTCAGTACTTC. The rearrangement links TRBV20-1 to TRBJ2-4; 10 bases fit TRBD2. The V gene end was trimmed by 0 bases and the J gene end by 5 bases; junction bases not matched to a gene: 4. The CDR3 contains 15 residues. Germline CDR1 DFQATT, CDR2 SNEGSKA (reference sequence).

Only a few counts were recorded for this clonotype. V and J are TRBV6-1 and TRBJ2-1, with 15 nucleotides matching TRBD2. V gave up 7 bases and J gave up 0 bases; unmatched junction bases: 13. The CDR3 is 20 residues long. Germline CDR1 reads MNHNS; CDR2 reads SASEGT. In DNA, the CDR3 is TGTGCCAGCACTCATACTGGGGGACTAGCGGGAGGTAGCTCCTACAATGAGCAGTTCTTC. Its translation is CASTHTGGLAGGSSYNEQFF.

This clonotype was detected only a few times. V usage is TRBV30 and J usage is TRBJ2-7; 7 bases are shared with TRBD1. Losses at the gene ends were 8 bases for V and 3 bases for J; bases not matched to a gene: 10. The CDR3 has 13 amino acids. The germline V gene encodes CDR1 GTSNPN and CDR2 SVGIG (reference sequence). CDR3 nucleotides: TGTGCCGTGGACAGGAGCTCGGGCTACGAGCAGTACTTC. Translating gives CAVDRSSGYEQYF.

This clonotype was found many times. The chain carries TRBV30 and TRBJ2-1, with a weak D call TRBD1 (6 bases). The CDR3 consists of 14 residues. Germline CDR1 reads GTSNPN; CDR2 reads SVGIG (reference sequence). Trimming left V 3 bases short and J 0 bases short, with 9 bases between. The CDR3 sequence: CAWSRGRSYNEQFF. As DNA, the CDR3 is TGTGCCTGGAGCAGGGGTCGCTCCTACAATGAGCAGTTCTTC.

CDR3 nucleotides: TGTGCCAGTAGTACCACAGGGGGTAATTCACCCCTCCACTTT. It is translated as CASSTTGGNSPLHF. The chain couples TRBV19 to TRBJ1-6; 8 bases match TRBD1. Looked up from germline, CDR1 is LNHDA and CDR2 is SQIVND (reference sequence). CDR3 length: 14 residues. The J segment lost 6 bases and the V segment lost 4 bases, leaving 2 bases of the junction unmatched.